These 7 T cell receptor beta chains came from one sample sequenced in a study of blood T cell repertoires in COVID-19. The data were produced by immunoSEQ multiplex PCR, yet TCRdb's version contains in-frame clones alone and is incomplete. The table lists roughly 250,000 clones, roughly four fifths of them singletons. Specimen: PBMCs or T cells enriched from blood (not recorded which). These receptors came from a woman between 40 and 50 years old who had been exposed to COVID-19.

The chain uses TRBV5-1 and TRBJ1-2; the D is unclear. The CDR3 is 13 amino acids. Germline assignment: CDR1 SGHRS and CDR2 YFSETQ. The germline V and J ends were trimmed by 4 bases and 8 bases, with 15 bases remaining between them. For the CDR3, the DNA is TGCGCCAGCAGCCCGGGATTCCGGCAAGGCTACACCTTC. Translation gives CASSPGFRQGYTF.

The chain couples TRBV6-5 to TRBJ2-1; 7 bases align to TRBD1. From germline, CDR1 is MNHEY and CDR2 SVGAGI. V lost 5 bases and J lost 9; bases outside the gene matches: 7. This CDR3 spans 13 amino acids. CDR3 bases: TGTGCCAGCAGTCCAGACAGGGTGGGTGAGCAGTTCTTC. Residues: CASSPDRVGEQFF.

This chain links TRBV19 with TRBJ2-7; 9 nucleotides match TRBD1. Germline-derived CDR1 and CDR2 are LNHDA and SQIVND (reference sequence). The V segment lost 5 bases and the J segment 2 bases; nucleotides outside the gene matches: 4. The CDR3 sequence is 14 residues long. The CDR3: CASSSGTGPYEQYF. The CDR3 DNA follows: TGTGCCAGTAGTTCAGGGACAGGGCCCTACGAGCAGTACTTC.

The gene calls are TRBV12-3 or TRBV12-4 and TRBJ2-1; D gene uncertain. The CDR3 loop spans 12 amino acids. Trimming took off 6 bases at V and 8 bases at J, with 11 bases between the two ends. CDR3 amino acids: CASSLNRDEQFF. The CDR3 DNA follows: TGTGCCAGCAGCCTTAATCGGGATGAGCAGTTCTTC.

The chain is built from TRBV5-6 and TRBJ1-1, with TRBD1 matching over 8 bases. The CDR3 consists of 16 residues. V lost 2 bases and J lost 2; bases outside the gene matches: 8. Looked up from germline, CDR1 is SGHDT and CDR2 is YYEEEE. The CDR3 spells CASSFPGTGVNTEAFF. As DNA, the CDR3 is TGTGCCAGCAGCTTCCCCGGGACAGGCGTTAACACTGAAGCTTTCTTT. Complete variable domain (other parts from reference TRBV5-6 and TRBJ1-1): DAGVTQSPTHLIKTRGQQVTLRCSPKSGHDTVSWYQQALGQGPQFIFQYYEEEERQRGNFPDRFSGHQFPNYSSELNVNALLLGDSALYLCASSFPGTGVNTEAFFGQGTRLTVV.

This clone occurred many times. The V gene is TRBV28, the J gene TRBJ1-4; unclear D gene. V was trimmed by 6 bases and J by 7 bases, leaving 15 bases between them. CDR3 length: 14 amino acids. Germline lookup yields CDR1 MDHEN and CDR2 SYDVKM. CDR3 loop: CASSRGSGREKLFF. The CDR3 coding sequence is TGTGCCAGCAGCCGAGGTTCCGGTCGTGAAAAACTGTTTTTT.

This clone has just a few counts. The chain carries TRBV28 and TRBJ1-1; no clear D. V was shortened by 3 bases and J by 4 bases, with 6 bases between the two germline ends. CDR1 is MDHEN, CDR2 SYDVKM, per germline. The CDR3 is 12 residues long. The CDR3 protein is CASSFRSTEAFF. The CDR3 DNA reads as TGTGCCAGCAGTTTCCGGAGCACTGAAGCTTTCTTT.